This TCR beta chain was captured in a study of shared clonotypes between healthy human individuals. Study-wide results and limits: Generation probability values for non-shared clonotypes were lower than those for clonotypes shared by all four donors.

TCRdb's copy holds only in-frame clones and misses some; the assay was immunoSEQ multiplex PCR. The repertoire holds some 1.4 million clones, with approximately 97% as singletons. A remark on this clone: Its antigen is unknown.

The CDR3 extends over 16 amino acids. CDR1 is SGHTA, CDR2 FQGNSA, per germline. Trimming at V came to 5 bases and at J to 2 bases, leaving 9 bases not matched to a gene. The sequencing sample was made of naive CD4+ T cells sorted from blood. Subset defined: CD45RA+ positively selected. This chain links TRBV7-2 with TRBJ2-1; 7 nucleotides line up with TRBD2. The TCR was taken from a man aged 30-40 years in good health. The CDR3 coding sequence is TGTGCCAGCAGCAACGGCGGGAGTCCCACCTACAATGAGCAGTTCTTC. It translates to CASSNGGSPTYNEQFF.